This T cell receptor (beta chain) emerged from a study of cytomegalovirus exposure and HLA in healthy donors. Looking at the study overall: About 83 million unique TCRs from HLA-typed donors made up an early data release. Study-level points and caveats: Within an earlier analysis, most TCR beta V segments proved productive either about 90% or about 30% of the time. Under in vitro conditions, three CMV-associated chains were confirmed as specific for CMV antigens.

The V gene lost 5 bases and the J gene lost 4 bases, with 5 bases spanning the gap. The CDR3 totals 12 residues. Germline-derived CDR1 and CDR2 are MNHEY and SVGAGI. The PCR had 60 Vbeta and 13 Jbeta primers. Profiling relied on immunoSEQ multiplex PCR, and the TCRdb table lists in-frame clones only, not all of them. The repertoire has around 170,000 clones, approximately 80% of them found once; the top ten carry 1.1% to 1.5%. Notes on this clone: Antigen specificity is unknown.

The chain is built from TRBV6-5 and TRBJ2-2; D call uncertain. The sequence was obtained from a girl between 10 and 17 years old in good health and CMV-seropositive. The sample was PBMCs. CDR3 nucleotides: TGTGCCAGCAGTCTTCGCACCGGGGAGCTGTTTTTT. This translates into CASSLRTGELFF.